The source of this TCR beta chain is a study of blood T cell repertoires in COVID-19. In the study overall: Acute and convalescent COVID-19 specimens originated in the United States, Italy and Spain. T cells, B-cell-depleted T cells, or PBMCs supplied cDNA or gDNA.

Germline V CDR1 and CDR2: SGHVS, FNYEAQ. This CDR3 has 16 amino acids. Trimming took 8 bases from V and 2 from J; bases not matched to a gene: 12. Original methodology: From reference gene primer amplification, estimates of nucleated cell counts were derived. The method was immunoSEQ multiplex PCR; TCRdb's version includes in-frame clones alone and lacks a portion of them. V and J calls and clone size follow that table, whereas D and trimming were derived from the DNA. The sample shows roughly 300,000 clones, 89% of them seen only once. Sequences were obtained from peripheral blood. The rearrangement links TRBV7-6 to TRBJ2-5; 9 nucleotides match TRBD1. This sequence was found in a man between 18 and 35 years old who had recovered from COVID-19. The CDR3 loop reads CASAGHRGPRQETQYF. DNA of the CDR3: TGTGCCAGCGCGGGACACAGGGGGCCGCGGCAAGAGACCCAGTACTTC.